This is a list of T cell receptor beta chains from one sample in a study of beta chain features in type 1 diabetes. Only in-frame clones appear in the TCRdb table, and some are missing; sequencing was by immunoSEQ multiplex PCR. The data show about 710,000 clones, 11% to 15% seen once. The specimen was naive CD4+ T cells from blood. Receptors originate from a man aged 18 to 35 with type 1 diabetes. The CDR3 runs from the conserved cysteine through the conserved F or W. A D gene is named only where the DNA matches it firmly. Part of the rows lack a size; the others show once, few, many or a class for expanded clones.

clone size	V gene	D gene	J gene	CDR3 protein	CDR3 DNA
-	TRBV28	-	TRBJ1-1	CASSLGGRGEAFF	TGTGCCAGCAGTTTAGGGGGCAGGGGAGAAGCTTTCTTT
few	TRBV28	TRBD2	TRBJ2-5	CASSLFGGGLETQYF	TGTGCCAGCAGTTTATTTGGCGGGGGGTTAGAGACCCAGTACTTC
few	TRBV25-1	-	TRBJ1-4	CASSDGSTNEKLFF	TGTGCCAGCAGTGATGGATCTACTAATGAAAAACTGTTTTTT
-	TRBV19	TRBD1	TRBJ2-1	CASSRGQDSYNEQFF	TGTGCCAGTAGCCGGGGACAGGACTCCTACAATGAGCAGTTCTTC
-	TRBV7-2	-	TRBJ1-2	CASSSRGHTNYGYTF	TGTGCCAGCAGCTCCCGGGGACACACTAACTATGGCTACACCTTC
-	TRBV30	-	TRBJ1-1	CAWSVQVMNTEAFF	TGTGCCTGGAGTGTGCAGGTTATGAACACTGAAGCTTTCTTT
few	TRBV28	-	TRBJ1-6	CASTLSPESPLHF	TGTGCCAGCACCCTGAGCCCAGAGTCACCCCTCCACTTT
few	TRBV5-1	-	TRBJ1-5	CASSLDQNQPQHF	TGCGCCAGCAGCTTGGACCAGAATCAGCCCCAGCATTTT
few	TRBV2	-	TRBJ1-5	CASSEERSGNQPQHF	TGTGCCAGCAGTGAAGAGAGGTCAGGGAATCAGCCCCAGCATTTT
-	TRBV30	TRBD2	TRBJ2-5	CAWSGLAGWETQYF	TGTGCCTGGAGTGGACTAGCGGGATGGGAGACCCAGTACTTC
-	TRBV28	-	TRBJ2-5	CASSGGGQETQYF	TGTGCCAGCTCAGGAGGGGGCCAAGAGACCCAGTACTTC
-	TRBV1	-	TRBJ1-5	CTSSQDKTAPGSNQPQHF	TGCACCAGCAGCCAAGATAAAACAGCCCCGGGGAGCAATCAGCCCCAGCATTTT
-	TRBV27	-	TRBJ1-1	CASSLKANTEAFF	TGTGCCAGCAGTTTAAAGGCTAACACTGAAGCTTTCTTT
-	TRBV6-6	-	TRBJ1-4	CASSYREGGEKLFF	TGTGCCAGCAGTTATAGAGAAGGTGGGGAAAAACTGTTTTTT
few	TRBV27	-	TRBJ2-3	CASSLSRALSTDTQYF	TGTGCCAGCAGTTTATCGAGGGCTCTCAGCACAGATACGCAGTATTTT
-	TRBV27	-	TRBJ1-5	CASSLSRRYSNQPQHF	TGTGCCAGCAGTTTATCGCGGAGATATAGCAATCAGCCCCAGCATTTT
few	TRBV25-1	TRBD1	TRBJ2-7	CASSEKWGTGRYEQYF	TGTGCCAGCAGTGAAAAATGGGGGACAGGGAGGTACGAGCAGTACTTC
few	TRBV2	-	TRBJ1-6	CASDRGEAPLHF	TGTGCCAGCGATCGTGGGGAGGCACCCCTCCACTTT
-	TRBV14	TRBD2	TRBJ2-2	CASRRTSANTGELFF	TGTGCCAGCAGAAGAACTAGCGCGAACACCGGGGAGCTGTTTTTT
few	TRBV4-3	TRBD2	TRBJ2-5	CASSPGRGTQYF	TGCGCCAGCAGCCCCGGGAGGGGGACCCAGTACTTC
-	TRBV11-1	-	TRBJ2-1	CASSQLALSSYNEQFF	TGTGCCAGCAGCCAACTTGCCCTGAGCTCCTACAATGAGCAGTTCTTC
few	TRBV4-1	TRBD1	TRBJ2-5	CASSSNRGRYQETQYF	TGCGCCAGCAGCTCTAACAGGGGGCGCTACCAAGAGACCCAGTACTTC
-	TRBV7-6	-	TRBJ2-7	CASSFGGGRVYEQYF	TGTGCCAGCAGCTTTGGTGGGGGCAGAGTGTACGAGCAGTACTTC
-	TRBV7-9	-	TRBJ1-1	CASSLWVNTEAFF	TGTGCCAGCAGCTTATGGGTGAACACTGAAGCTTTCTTT
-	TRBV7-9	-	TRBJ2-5	CASSFAEETQYF	TGTGCCAGCAGCTTCGCGGAGGAGACCCAGTACTTC
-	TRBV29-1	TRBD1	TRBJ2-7	CSVEDVGSGQTYEQYF	TGCAGCGTTGAAGATGTAGGCTCGGGACAGACCTACGAGCAGTACTTC
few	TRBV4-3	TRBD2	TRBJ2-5	CASSLTSAQETQYF	TGCGCCAGCAGCCTAACTAGCGCCCAAGAGACCCAGTACTTC
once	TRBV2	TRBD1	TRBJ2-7	CASSDGRGPYEQYF	TGTGCCAGCAGTGACGGCAGGGGGCCCTACGAGCAGTACTTC
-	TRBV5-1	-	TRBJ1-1	CASSLARGSNTEAFF	TGCGCCAGCAGCTTGGCCCGAGGCTCGAACACTGAAGCTTTCTTT
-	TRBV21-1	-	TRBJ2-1	CASSAPLPGLAWYNEQFF	TGTGCCAGCAGCGCACCGCTTCCGGGACTAGCATGGTACAATGAGCAGTTCTTC
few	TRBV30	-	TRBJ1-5	CAWRWPYQPQHF	TGTGCCTGGAGGTGGCCTTATCAGCCCCAGCATTTT
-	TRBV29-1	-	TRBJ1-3	CSVDMGNTIYF	TGCAGCGTTGATATGGGAAACACCATATATTTT
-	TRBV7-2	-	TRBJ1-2	CASSINRAGYTF	TGTGCCAGCAGCATTAACAGGGCTGGCTACACCTTC
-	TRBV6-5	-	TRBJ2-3	CASSTGQIFTDTQYF	TGTGCCAGCAGTACCGGACAGATTTTCACAGATACGCAGTATTTT
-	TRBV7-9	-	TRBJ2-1	CASSSPGGKDEQFF	TGTGCCAGCAGTTCTCCTGGGGGTAAGGATGAGCAGTTCTTC
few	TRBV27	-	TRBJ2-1	CASSLQGRSGNEQFF	TGTGCCAGCAGTTTACAGGGGCGGTCGGGTAATGAGCAGTTCTTC
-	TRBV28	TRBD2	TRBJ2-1	CASRTLAGVYNEQFF	TGTGCCAGCAGGACCCTAGCGGGAGTTTACAATGAGCAGTTCTTC
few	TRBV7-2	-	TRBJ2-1	CASSTFTSSGEQFF	TGTGCCAGCAGCACCTTTACTAGCTCTGGTGAGCAGTTCTTC
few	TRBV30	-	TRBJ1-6	CAWSVGSYNSPLHF	TGTGCCTGGAGTGTGGGATCCTATAATTCACCCCTCCACTTT
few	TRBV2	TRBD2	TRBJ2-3	CASRESKGLAGGRDTQYF	TGTGCCAGCAGGGAGTCCAAGGGGCTAGCGGGGGGCCGAGATACGCAGTATTTT
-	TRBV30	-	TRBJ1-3	CAWSGSQGPGNTIYF	TGTGCCTGGAGTGGATCACAGGGTCCTGGAAACACCATATATTTT
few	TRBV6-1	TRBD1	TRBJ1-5	CASTLGQRNQPQHF	TGTGCCAGCACCCTGGGACAGCGCAATCAGCCCCAGCATTTT